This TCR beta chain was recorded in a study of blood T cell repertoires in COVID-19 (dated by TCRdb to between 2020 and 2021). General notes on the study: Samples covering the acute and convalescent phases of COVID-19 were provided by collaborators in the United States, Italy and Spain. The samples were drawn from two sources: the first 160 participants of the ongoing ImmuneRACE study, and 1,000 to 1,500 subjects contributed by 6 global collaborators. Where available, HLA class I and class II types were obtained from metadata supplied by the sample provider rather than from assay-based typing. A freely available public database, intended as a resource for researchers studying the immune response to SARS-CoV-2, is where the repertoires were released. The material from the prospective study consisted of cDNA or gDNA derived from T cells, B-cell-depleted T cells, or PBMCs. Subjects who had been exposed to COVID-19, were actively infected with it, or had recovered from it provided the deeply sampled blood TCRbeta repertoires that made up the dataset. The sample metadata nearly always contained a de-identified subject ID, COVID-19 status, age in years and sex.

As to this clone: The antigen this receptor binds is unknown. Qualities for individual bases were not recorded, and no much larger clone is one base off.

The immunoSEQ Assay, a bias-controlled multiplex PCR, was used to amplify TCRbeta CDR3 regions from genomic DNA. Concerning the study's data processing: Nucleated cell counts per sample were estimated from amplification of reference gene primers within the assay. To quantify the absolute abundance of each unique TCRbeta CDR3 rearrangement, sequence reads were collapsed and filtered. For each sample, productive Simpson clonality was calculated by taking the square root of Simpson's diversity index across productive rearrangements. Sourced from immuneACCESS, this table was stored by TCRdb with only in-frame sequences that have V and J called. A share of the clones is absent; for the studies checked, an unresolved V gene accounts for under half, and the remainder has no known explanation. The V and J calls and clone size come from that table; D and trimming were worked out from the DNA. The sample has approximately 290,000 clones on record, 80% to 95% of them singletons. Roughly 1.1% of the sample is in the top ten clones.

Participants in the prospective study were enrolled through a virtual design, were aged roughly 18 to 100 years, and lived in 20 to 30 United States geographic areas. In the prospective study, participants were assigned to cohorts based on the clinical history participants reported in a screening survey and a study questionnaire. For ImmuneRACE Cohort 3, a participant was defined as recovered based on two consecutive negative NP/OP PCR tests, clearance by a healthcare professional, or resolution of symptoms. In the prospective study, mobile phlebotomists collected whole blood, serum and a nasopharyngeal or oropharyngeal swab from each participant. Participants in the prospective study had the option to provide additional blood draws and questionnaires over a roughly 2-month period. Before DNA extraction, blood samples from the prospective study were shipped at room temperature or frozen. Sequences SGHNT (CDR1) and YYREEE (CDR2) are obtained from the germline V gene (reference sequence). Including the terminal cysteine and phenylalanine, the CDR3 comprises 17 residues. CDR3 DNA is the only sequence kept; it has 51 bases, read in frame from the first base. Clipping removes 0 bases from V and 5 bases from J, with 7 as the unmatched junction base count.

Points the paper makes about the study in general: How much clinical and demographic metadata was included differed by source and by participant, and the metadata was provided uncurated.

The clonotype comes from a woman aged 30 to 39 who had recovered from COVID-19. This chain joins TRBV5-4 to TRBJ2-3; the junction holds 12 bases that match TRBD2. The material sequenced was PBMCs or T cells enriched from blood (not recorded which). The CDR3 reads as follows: CASSLDGLAGLVDTQYF. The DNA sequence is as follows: TGTGCCAGCAGCTTGGACGGACTAGCGGGATTGGTAGATACGCAGTATTTT.